This TCR beta chain derives from a study of T cells expressing NK-cell markers. It was by 5'RACE template switching with UMIs that TCR beta cDNA was made. TCRdb reprocessed the 5' RACE reads and reports one entry per CDR3 protein, with no DNA. The sample data list 350,000 to 450,000 distinct CDR3 sequences. Overall study findings and caveats: Dominant NKG2C+ clonotypes were found to form about 1.0-7.5% of CD8+ T cells in five to seven donors.

In regard to this clonotype: Its antigen remains unknown.

From germline, CDR1 is MNHEY and CDR2 SMNVEV (reference sequence). The CDR3 sequence is 15 residues long. This clonotype was obtained from a man between 18 and 69 years old in good health. The chain carries TRBV27 and TRBJ1-1. Sequences were obtained from blood T cells: a sorted CD56 or NKG2C T cell subset, CD4+ or CD8+ T cells, or bulk PBMC T cells (not recorded which). The CDR3 here is CASSPWRVKNTEAFF.